Listed below are T cell receptor beta chains from one sample, sequenced in a study of blood T cell repertoires in COVID-19. Libraries were prepared by immunoSEQ multiplex PCR; TCRdb keeps only in-frame clonotypes and omits some of them. The table records about 120,000 clones, 80% to 90% of them present only once. The material sequenced was peripheral blood. The receptors come from a man aged 70 or older with active or convalescent COVID-19. The CDR3 runs from the conserved cysteine through the conserved F or W. D genes are given only for firm matches. The size of a clone is reported for some rows only, either as once, few or many, or as a class for expanded clones.

D: NA
V: TRBV29-1
size: NA
J: TRBJ1-4
DNA: TGCAGCGTTGAAAACCCCGGAGCCGCAACTAATGAAAAACTGTTTTTT
CDR3: CSVENPGAATNEKLFF

D: NA
V: TRBV6-5
size: NA
J: TRBJ2-7
DNA: TGTGCCAGCATCGGGGGAGGCACGAAGTCCTACGAGCAGTACTTC
CDR3: CASIGGGTKSYEQYF

D: NA
V: TRBV3-1/TRBV3-2
size: NA
J: TRBJ1-4
DNA: TGTGCCAGCAGTGACGACGGGATATATGAAAAACTGTTTTTT
CDR3: CASSDDGIYEKLFF

D: TRBD2
V: TRBV7-9
size: NA
J: TRBJ2-7
DNA: TGTGCCAGCAGCCTGGGGACTAGCACCGAGCAGTACTTC
CDR3: CASSLGTSTEQYF

D: NA
V: TRBV4-2
size: NA
J: TRBJ2-3
DNA: TGTGCCAGCAGCCTAAGCCGCACAGATACGCAGTATTTT
CDR3: CASSLSRTDTQYF

D: TRBD2
V: TRBV3-1/TRBV3-2
size: few
J: TRBJ2-7
DNA: TGTGCCAGCAGCCAAGGAGCGGGAGCCTCCTACGAGCAGTACTTC
CDR3: CASSQGAGASYEQYF

D: TRBD1
V: TRBV5-1
size: NA
J: TRBJ1-2
DNA: TGCGCCAGCAGCTTGGGACAGGGGGCTAACTATGGCTACACCTTC
CDR3: CASSLGQGANYGYTF

D: TRBD1
V: TRBV10-1
size: NA
J: TRBJ2-2
DNA: TGCGCCAGCAGTGGTTCAGCGGGACAGGGATTGCCTTACACCGGGGAGCTGTTTTTT
CDR3: CASSGSAGQGLPYTGELFF

D: NA
V: TRBV10-1
size: NA
J: TRBJ1-2
DNA: TGCGCCAGCAGTCCAGGGCTCGAATATGGCTACACCTTC
CDR3: CASSPGLEYGYTF

D: NA
V: TRBV5-1
size: once
J: TRBJ1-2
DNA: TGCGCCAGCAGCTTCGGGGGGCGCGGTAGCTATGGCTACACCTTC
CDR3: CASSFGGRGSYGYTF

D: TRBD1
V: TRBV11-2
size: NA
J: TRBJ1-3
DNA: TGTGCCAGCAGCGTGGGACAGTCTGGAAACACCATATATTTT
CDR3: CASSVGQSGNTIYF

D: TRBD2
V: TRBV7-2
size: NA
J: TRBJ2-7
DNA: TGTGCCAGCAGCTTAAGCTCGGGGGGCGAGCAGTACTTC
CDR3: CASSLSSGGEQYF

D: TRBD2
V: TRBV5-1
size: NA
J: TRBJ2-5
DNA: TGCGCCAGCAGCTTGGCGGGCGGGAGGGGAGAGACCCAGTACTTC
CDR3: CASSLAGGRGETQYF

D: TRBD2
V: TRBV7-2
size: NA
J: TRBJ2-7
DNA: TGTGCCAGCAGCTCTGGGACTAGCGGGAGGCTCCTCTACGAGCAGTACTTC
CDR3: CASSSGTSGRLLYEQYF

D: NA
V: TRBV7-2
size: NA
J: TRBJ2-7
DNA: TGTGCCAGCAGCCCCCCCCGGCGGGTCCACGCGGGCTGCGAGCAGTACTTC
CDR3: CASSPPRRVHAGCEQYF

D: NA
V: TRBV4-2
size: NA
J: TRBJ2-3
DNA: TGTGCCAGCAGCCAAGAAGCGGCGAGGGGGGGGCAGTATTTT
CDR3: CASSQEAARGGQYF

D: NA
V: TRBV18
size: NA
J: TRBJ2-5
DNA: TGTGCCAGCTCACCGATTTGGAGGGGAGAAGAGACCCAGTACTTC
CDR3: CASSPIWRGEETQYF

D: NA
V: TRBV5-6
size: NA
J: TRBJ1-1
DNA: TGTGCCAGCAGAAACGGACAGATGAACACTGAAGCTTTCTTT
CDR3: CASRNGQMNTEAFF

D: NA
V: TRBV24-1
size: NA
J: TRBJ2-1
DNA: TGTGCCACCAGTGAGCCTACTAGAGAGCAGTTCTTC
CDR3: CATSEPTREQFF

D: TRBD2
V: TRBV30
size: NA
J: TRBJ2-1
DNA: TGTGCCTGTTCTAGGGTCCTAGCGGACGGGGAGCAGTTCTTC
CDR3: CACSRVLADGEQFF

D: TRBD2
V: TRBV19
size: NA
J: TRBJ2-5
DNA: TGTGCCAGTAGTAGGACTAGCGGGAGAGAGACCCAGTACTTC
CDR3: CASSRTSGRETQYF

D: NA
V: TRBV21-1
size: NA
J: TRBJ2-7
DNA: TGTGCCAGCAGCAAAGCGCGAGAGCAGTACTTC
CDR3: CASSKAREQYF

D: NA
V: TRBV6-1
size: NA
J: TRBJ2-3
DNA: TGTGCCAGCAGTGAAGCGGGGAGAATAGATACGCAGTATTTT
CDR3: CASSEAGRIDTQYF

D: NA
V: TRBV28
size: NA
J: TRBJ1-5
DNA: TGTGCCAGCACCTTAGGAGGGCACGGTGTTCAGCCCCAGCATTTT
CDR3: CASTLGGHGVQPQHF

D: TRBD1
V: TRBV19
size: once
J: TRBJ2-3
DNA: TGTGCCAGTAGCGGGACAGGGAGGACAGATACGCAGTATTTT
CDR3: CASSGTGRTDTQYF

D: TRBD1
V: TRBV19
size: NA
J: TRBJ2-3
DNA: TGTGCCAGTAGTACCACAGGGGGAGCCCCATTTACGCAGTATTTT
CDR3: CASSTTGGAPFTQYF

D: NA
V: TRBV28
size: NA
J: TRBJ2-5
DNA: TGTGCCAGCACCAAAACCGGGAACCAAGAGACCCAGTACTTC
CDR3: CASTKTGNQETQYF

D: NA
V: TRBV6-1
size: NA
J: TRBJ2-3
DNA: TGTGCCAGCAGTGTCCGGGAGGGGGCATTTAGCACAGATACGCAGTATTTT
CDR3: CASSVREGAFSTDTQYF

D: TRBD1
V: TRBV15
size: NA
J: TRBJ1-2
DNA: TGTGCCACCAGCGGCGGACAGGGGGCGTATGGCTACACCTTC
CDR3: CATSGGQGAYGYTF

D: TRBD1
V: TRBV6-5
size: NA
J: TRBJ1-1
DNA: TGTGCCAGCTTTGGGACAGGCATGAACACTGAAGCTTTCTTT
CDR3: CASFGTGMNTEAFF

D: NA
V: TRBV5-4
size: NA
J: TRBJ1-3
DNA: TGTGCCAGCAGCGTCGGGGGCTCTGGAAACACCATATATTTT
CDR3: CASSVGGSGNTIYF

D: TRBD1
V: TRBV29-1
size: NA
J: TRBJ1-5
DNA: TGCAGCGCTTGGACAGGAGTCAATCAGCCCCAGCATTTT
CDR3: CSAWTGVNQPQHF

D: NA
V: TRBV27
size: few
J: TRBJ2-7
DNA: TGTGCCAGCAGTACCCCAAGCGGGTTATCCTACGAGCAGTACTTC
CDR3: CASSTPSGLSYEQYF

D: NA
V: TRBV28
size: once
J: TRBJ1-2
DNA: TGTGCCAGCAGTGGTGGGGCGTGGGGCTACACCTTC
CDR3: CASSGGAWGYTF

D: TRBD2
V: TRBV7-2
size: NA
J: TRBJ2-1
DNA: TGTGCCAGCAGCTTAGGTCTAGCGGGAGGGCCGACCGGCAATGAGCAGTTCTTC
CDR3: CASSLGLAGGPTGNEQFF

D: NA
V: TRBV28
size: NA
J: TRBJ2-7
DNA: TGTGCCAGCAGTTTTTTAACAATCCCCTACGAGCAGTACTTC
CDR3: CASSFLTIPYEQYF

D: TRBD1
V: TRBV28
size: once
J: TRBJ1-4
DNA: TGTGCCAGCAGTACCCCCTCTTGGGACAGGGCGTCTGGAGAAAAACTGTTTTTT
CDR3: CASSTPSWDRASGEKLFF

D: NA
V: TRBV5-5
size: NA
J: TRBJ2-1
DNA: TGTGCCAGCAGCGACGAGGGCCCCGAGAGGTACAATGAGCAGTTCTTC
CDR3: CASSDEGPERYNEQFF

D: NA
V: TRBV2
size: NA
J: TRBJ1-3
DNA: TGTGCCAGCAGCTCGGAGCAGGGAAACACCATATATTTT
CDR3: CASSSEQGNTIYF

D: TRBD1
V: TRBV18
size: NA
J: TRBJ1-1
DNA: TGTGCCAGCTCCCTGGGACAGGGGGCGCGGGCTGAAGCTTTCTTT
CDR3: CASSLGQGARAEAFF

D: NA
V: TRBV6-5
size: NA
J: TRBJ2-1
DNA: TGTGCCAGCAGCCGGGAGTACTCCTACAATGAGCAGTTCTTC
CDR3: CASSREYSYNEQFF

D: NA
V: TRBV28
size: NA
J: TRBJ1-2
DNA: TGTGCCAGCAGGCGTACAGGGACCCCTAAGTATGGCTACACCTTC
CDR3: CASRRTGTPKYGYTF

D: TRBD1
V: TRBV6-4
size: once
J: TRBJ1-2
DNA: TGTGCCAGCAGTACCGAGGGACAGGGGCCGGGACCTGGCTACACCTTC
CDR3: CASSTEGQGPGPGYTF

D: NA
V: TRBV28
size: NA
J: TRBJ2-1
DNA: TGTGCCAGCATGTATTACAATGAGCAGTTCTTC
CDR3: CASMYYNEQFF

D: TRBD2
V: TRBV19
size: NA
J: TRBJ2-3
DNA: TGTGCCAGTAGTATAGATGGGGTAGCGGGAGGGACAGATACGCAGTATTTT
CDR3: CASSIDGVAGGTDTQYF

D: NA
V: TRBV7-8
size: NA
J: TRBJ1-1
DNA: TGTGCCAGCAGCAGAGAGGGACACATGAACACTGAAGCTTTCTTT
CDR3: CASSREGHMNTEAFF

D: NA
V: TRBV13
size: once
J: TRBJ2-2
DNA: TGTGCCAGCAGCTTGAGAGCGAGCACCGGGGAGCTGTTTTTT
CDR3: CASSLRASTGELFF

D: TRBD2
V: TRBV6-5
size: NA
J: TRBJ2-7
DNA: TGTGCCAGCAGTTACGGGATAGCGGGAGAGAACGAGCAGTACTTC
CDR3: CASSYGIAGENEQYF

D: TRBD2
V: TRBV7-9
size: NA
J: TRBJ2-1
DNA: TGTGCCAGCAGCTTGGCTAGCGGGAGCAATGAGCAGTTCTTC
CDR3: CASSLASGSNEQFF

D: NA
V: TRBV11-2
size: NA
J: TRBJ1-3
DNA: TGTGCCAGCGGAGGTGAGCCGTCCGGAAACACCATATATTTT
CDR3: CASGGEPSGNTIYF